This T cell receptor (beta chain) is drawn from a study of blood T cells in healthy people across ages. CDR1 and CDR2 (germline): MNHNY, SVGAGI (reference sequence). The CDR3 is 13 residues long. V lost 10 bases and J lost 10, with 22 bases in between. In its sample, this clonotype was seen a few times. Using a J-beta primer mix together with a sample-barcoded 5' primer, a second PCR was run for 7 to 11 cycles. A single record per CDR3 protein comes from TCRdb applying MiXCR to the 5' RACE reads. The sample comprises about a million distinct CDR3 sequences, 40% to 60% of which are singletons, and 13% rests with the top ten.

The sample taken for sequencing was blood. This TCR was recovered from a man aged 25 to 40 in good health. V usage is TRBV6-6 and J usage is TRBJ1-1, with D maybe TRBD1 (6 bases). CDR3 amino acids: CATVPQGRGTAFF. Here the CDR3 DNA reads TGTGCCACCGTACCACAGGGAAGGGGAACAGCTTTCTTT.